This TCR beta chain derives from a study of T cells in Graves' hyperthyroidism and ophthalmopathy. It was RNA transcripts that yielded the amplified TCR beta CDR3 regions. The HTBI primer set served for first-round RT-PCR of the TCR CDR3. TCRdb passed the multiplex PCR reads through MiXCR, listing each CDR3 protein once. Of hundreds of thousands of distinct CDR3 sequences in the sample, around 15% were seen once. Germline V gives CDR1 MNHEY, CDR2 SMNVEV (reference sequence). The CDR3 covers 16 residues. The V and J ends lost 3 bases and 4 bases, in that order; junction bases with no gene match: 9. This chain links TRBV27 with TRBJ2-3; 8 nucleotides align to TRBD2. The sequenced sample consisted of blood. The sequence derives from a woman under 30 with Graves' hyperthyroidism. In DNA, the CDR3 is TGTGCCAGCAGTTTTAGGGGGGCGGGGGGCGCAGATACGCAGTATTTT. This codes for CASSFRGAGGADTQYF.